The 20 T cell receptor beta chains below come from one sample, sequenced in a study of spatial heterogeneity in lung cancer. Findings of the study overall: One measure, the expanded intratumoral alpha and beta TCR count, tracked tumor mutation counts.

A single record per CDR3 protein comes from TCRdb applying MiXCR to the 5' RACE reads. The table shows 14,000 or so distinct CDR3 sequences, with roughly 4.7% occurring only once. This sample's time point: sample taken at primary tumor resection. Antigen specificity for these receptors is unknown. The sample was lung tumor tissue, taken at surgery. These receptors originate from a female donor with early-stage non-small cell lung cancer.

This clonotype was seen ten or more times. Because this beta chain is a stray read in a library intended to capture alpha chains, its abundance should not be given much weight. The CDR3 nucleotides are TGCAGTGCTAGAGATAAAGAACAGGGCGGAAAACTGTTTTTT. Translated, it gives CSARDKEQGGKLFF. The chain uses TRBV20-1 and TRBJ1-4; a weak D match, TRBD1 (6 bases). This CDR3 region has 14 residues. V was clipped by 0 bases and J by 10 bases, with 15 bases between them. Germline V gene data show CDR1 as DFQATT and CDR2 as SNEGSKA (reference sequence).

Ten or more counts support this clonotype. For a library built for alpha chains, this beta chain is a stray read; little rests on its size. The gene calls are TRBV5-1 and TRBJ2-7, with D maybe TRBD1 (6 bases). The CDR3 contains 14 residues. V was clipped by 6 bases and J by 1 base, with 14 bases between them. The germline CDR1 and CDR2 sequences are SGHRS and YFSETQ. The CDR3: CASTATGLSYEQYF. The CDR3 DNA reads TGCGCCAGCACTGCGACAGGATTGTCCTACGAGCAGTACTTC.

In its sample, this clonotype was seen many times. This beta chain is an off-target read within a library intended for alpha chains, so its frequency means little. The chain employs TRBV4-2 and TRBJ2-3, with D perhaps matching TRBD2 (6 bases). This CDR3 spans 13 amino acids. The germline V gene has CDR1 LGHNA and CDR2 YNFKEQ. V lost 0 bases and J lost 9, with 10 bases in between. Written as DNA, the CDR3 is TGTGCCAGCAGCCAAGATCCGGGGGACACGCAGTATTTT. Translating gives CASSQDPGDTQYF.

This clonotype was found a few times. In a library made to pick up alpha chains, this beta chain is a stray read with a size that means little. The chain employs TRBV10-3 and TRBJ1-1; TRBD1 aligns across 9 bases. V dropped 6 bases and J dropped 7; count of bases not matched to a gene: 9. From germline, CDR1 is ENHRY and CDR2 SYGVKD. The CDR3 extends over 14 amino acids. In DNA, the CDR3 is TGTGCCATCAGCTTACCGGGACAGGGAAATGAAGCTTTCTTT. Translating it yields CAISLPGQGNEAFF.

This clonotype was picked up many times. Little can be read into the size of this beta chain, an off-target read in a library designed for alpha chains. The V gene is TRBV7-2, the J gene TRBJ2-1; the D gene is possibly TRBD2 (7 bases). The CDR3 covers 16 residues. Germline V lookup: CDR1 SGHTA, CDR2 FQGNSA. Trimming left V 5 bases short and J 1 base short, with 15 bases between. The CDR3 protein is CASSGRGGASYNEQFF. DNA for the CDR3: TGTGCCAGCAGCGGACGCGGGGGCGCATCCTACAATGAGCAGTTCTTC. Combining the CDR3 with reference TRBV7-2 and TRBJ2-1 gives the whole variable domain GAGVSQSPSNKVTEKGKDVELRCDPISGHTALYWYRQSLGQGLEFLIYFQGNSAPDKSGLPSDRFSAERTGGSVSTLTIQRTQQEDSAVYLCASSGRGGASYNEQFFGPGTRLTVL.

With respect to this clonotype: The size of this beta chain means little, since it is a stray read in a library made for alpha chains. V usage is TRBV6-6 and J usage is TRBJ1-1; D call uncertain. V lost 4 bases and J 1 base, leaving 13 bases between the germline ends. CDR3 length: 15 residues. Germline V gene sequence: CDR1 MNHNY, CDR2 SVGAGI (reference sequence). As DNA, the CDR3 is TGTGCCAGCAGTTCACTAGACAAATCGAACACTGAAGCTTTCTTT. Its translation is CASSSLDKSNTEAFF.

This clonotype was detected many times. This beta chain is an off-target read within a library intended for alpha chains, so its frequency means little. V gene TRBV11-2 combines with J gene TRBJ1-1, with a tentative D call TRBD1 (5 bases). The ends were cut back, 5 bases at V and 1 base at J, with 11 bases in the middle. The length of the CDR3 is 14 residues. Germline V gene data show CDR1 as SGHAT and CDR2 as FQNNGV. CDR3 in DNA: TGTGCCAGCAGCCCCTTCACAGGGAACACTGAAGCTTTCTTT. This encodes CASSPFTGNTEAFF.

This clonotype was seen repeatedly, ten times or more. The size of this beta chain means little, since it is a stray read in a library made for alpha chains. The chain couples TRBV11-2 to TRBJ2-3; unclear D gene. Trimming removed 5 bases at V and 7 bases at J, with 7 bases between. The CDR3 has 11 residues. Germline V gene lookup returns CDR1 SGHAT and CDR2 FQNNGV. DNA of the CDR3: TGTGCCAGCAGCCCCTCCTATACGCAGTATTTT. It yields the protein CASSPSYTQYF.

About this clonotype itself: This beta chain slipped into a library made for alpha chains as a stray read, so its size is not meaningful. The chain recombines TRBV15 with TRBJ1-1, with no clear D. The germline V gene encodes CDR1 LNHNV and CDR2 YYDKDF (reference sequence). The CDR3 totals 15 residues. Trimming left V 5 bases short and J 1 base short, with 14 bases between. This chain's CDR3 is CATSPPGKPNTEAFF. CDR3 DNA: TGTGCCACCAGCCCCCCCGGTAAGCCGAACACTGAAGCTTTCTTT. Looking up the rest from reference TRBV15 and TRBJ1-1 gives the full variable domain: DAMVIQNPRYQVTQFGKPVTLSCSQTLNHNVMYWYQQKSSQAPKLLFHYYDKDFNNEADTPDNFQSRRPNTSFCFLDIRSPGLGDTAMYLCATSPPGKPNTEAFFGQGTRLTVV.

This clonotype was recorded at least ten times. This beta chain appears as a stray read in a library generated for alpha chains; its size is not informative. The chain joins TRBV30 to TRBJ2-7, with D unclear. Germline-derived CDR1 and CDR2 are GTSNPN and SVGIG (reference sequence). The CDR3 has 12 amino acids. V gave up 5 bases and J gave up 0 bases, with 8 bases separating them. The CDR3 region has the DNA TGTGCCTGGGACATCTCCTCCTACGAGCAGTACTTC. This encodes CAWDISSYEQYF.

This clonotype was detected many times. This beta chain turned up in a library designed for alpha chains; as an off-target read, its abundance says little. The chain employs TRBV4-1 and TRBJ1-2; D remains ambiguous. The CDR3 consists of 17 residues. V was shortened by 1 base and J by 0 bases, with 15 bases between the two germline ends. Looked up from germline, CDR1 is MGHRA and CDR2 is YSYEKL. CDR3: CASSQGSGGHPNYGYTF. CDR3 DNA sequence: TGCGCCAGCAGCCAAGGTAGTGGCGGGCATCCTAACTATGGCTACACCTTC.

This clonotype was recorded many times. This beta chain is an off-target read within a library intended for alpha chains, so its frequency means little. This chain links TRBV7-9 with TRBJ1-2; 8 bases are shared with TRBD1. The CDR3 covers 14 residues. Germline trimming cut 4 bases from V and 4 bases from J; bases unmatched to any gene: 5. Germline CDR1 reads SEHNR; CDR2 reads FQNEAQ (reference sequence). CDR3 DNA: TGTGCCAGCAGCTGGACAGGGCAAGGCTATGGCTACACCTTC. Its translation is CASSWTGQGYGYTF.

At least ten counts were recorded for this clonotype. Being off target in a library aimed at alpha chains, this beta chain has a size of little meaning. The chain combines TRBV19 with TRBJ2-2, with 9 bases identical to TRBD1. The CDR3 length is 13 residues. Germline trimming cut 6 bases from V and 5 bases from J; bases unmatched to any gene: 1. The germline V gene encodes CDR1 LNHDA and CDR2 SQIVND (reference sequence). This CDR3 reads CASRTGGTGELFF. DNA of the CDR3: TGTGCCAGTAGGACAGGGGGGACCGGGGAGCTGTTTTTT.

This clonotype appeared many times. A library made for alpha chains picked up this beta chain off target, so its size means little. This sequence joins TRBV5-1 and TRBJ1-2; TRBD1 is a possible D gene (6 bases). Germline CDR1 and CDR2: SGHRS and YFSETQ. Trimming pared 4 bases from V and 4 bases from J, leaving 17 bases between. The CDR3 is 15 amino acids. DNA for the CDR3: TGCGCCAGCAGCCTGGGGGGGCAACGTGCCTATGGCTACACCTTC. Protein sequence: CASSLGGQRAYGYTF.

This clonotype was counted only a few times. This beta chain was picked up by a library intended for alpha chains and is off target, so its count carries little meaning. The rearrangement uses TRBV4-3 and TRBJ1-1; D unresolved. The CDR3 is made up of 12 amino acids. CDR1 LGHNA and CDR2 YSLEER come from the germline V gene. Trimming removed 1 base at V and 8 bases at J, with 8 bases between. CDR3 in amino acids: CASSQVGNEAFF. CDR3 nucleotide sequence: TGCGCCAGCAGCCAAGTAGGGAACGAAGCTTTCTTT.

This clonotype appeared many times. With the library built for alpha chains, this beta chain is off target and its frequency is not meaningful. In nucleotides, the CDR3 is TGCAGCGTTCGGACCACAGATACGCAGTATTTT. The encoded protein is CSVRTTDTQYF. The chain has TRBV29-1 and TRBJ2-3; D gene uncertain. CDR1 and CDR2 (germline): SQVTM, ANQGSEA. The ends were cut back, 5 bases at V and 2 bases at J, with 5 bases in the middle. The CDR3 totals 11 residues.

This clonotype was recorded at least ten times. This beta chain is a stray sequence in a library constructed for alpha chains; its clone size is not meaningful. The CDR3 here is CASSQGTAINTIYF. The CDR3 DNA is TGTGCCAGCAGCCAAGGGACAGCAATTAACACCATATATTTT. V is TRBV3-1 and J is TRBJ1-3, with TRBD1 as a possible D gene (6 bases). The germline CDR1 and CDR2 sequences are LGHDT and YNNKEL (reference sequence). The V gene lost 1 base and the J gene lost 7 bases, with 11 bases spanning the gap. The CDR3 is made up of 14 amino acids.

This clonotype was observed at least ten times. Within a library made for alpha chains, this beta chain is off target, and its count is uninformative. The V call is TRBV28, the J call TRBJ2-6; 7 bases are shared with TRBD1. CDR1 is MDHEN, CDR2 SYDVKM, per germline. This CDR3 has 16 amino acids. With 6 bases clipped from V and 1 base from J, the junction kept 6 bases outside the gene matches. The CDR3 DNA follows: TGTGCCAGCAGACCCCCCAGGGGGTCTGGGGCCAACGTCCTGACTTTC. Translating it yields CASRPPRGSGANVLTF.

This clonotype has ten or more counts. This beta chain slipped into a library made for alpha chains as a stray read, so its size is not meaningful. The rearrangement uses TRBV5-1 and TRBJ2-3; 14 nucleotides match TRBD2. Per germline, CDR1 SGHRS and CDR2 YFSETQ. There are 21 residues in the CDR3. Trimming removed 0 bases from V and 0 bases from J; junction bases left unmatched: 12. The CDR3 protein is CASSLGLPGLAGATSTDTQYF. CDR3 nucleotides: TGCGCCAGCAGCTTGGGACTACCGGGACTAGCGGGGGCAACAAGCACAGATACGCAGTATTTT.

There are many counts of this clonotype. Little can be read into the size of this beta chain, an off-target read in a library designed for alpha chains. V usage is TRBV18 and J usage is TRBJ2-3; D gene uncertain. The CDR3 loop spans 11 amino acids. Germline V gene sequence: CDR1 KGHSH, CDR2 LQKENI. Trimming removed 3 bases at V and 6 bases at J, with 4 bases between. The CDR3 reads CASSPMDTQYF. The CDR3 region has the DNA TGTGCCAGCTCACCGATGGATACGCAGTATTTT.